The rows below give T cell receptor beta chains drawn from one sample of a study of blood T cells in healthy people across ages. TCRdb recomputed calls from the 5' RACE reads with MiXCR, one row per CDR3 protein. The sample contains 1.4 million to 1.5 million distinct CDR3 sequences, approximately 38% of which appear only once. Sequences were obtained from blood. All receptors come from a woman aged 18 to 35 in good health. The CDR3 runs from the conserved cysteine through the conserved F or W. The order of the fields is D gene, clone size, J gene, V gene, CDR3 length, CDR3 protein, CDR3 DNA. The D gene is left open where the match is weak. Size is stated for part of the rows, as once, few or many counts, or as a class when the clone is expanded.

D: -
size: -
J: TRBJ2-4
V: TRBV6-1
length: 14
CDR3: CASASDRSRARQYF
DNA: TGTGCCAGCGCGAGCGACCGATCTCGGGCGAGGCAGTACTTC

D: -
size: -
J: TRBJ2-1
V: TRBV7-2
length: 19
CDR3: CASSLAGTGGTSSYNEQFF
DNA: TGTGCCAGCAGCTTAGCGGGGACTGGCGGGACGAGCTCCTACAATGAGCAGTTCTTC

D: TRBD2
size: -
J: TRBJ2-1
V: TRBV4-2
length: 18
CDR3: CASSQVGGGSRSYNEQFF
DNA: TGTGCCAGCAGCCAAGTCGGGGGGGGGTCCCGCTCCTACAATGAGCAGTTCTTC

D: -
size: -
J: TRBJ2-1
V: TRBV20-1
length: 14
CDR3: CSARSGSSYKEQFF
DNA: TGCAGTGCTAGGAGCGGTAGCTCCTACAAGGAGCAGTTCTTC

D: -
size: few
J: TRBJ2-1
V: TRBV20-1
length: 13
CDR3: CSARRTANNEQFF
DNA: TGCAGTGCTAGGAGGACGGCGAACAATGAGCAGTTCTTC

D: TRBD1
size: once
J: TRBJ1-2
V: TRBV30
length: 12
CDR3: CAWAGQGEGYTF
DNA: TGTGCCTGGGCCGGACAGGGGGAAGGCTACACCTTC

D: TRBD2
size: -
J: TRBJ2-7
V: TRBV20-1
length: 15
CDR3: CSARGSQSGAYEQYF
DNA: TGCAGTGCTAGGGGGAGCCAAAGCGGGGCCTACGAGCAGTACTTC

D: -
size: -
J: TRBJ1-4
V: TRBV7-6
length: 16
CDR3: CASSSFEGTTNEKLFF
DNA: TGTGCCAGCAGCTCCTTCGAGGGGACAACTAATGAAAAACTGTTTTTT

D: -
size: -
J: TRBJ1-1
V: TRBV20-1
length: 13
CDR3: CSTFQVGGSKAFF
DNA: TGCAGTACCTTCCAGGTTGGGGGAAGTAAAGCTTTCTTT

D: -
size: many
J: TRBJ2-7
V: TRBV7-2
length: 12
CDR3: CASSPTTYEQYF
DNA: TGTGCCAGCAGCCCCACAACCTACGAGCAGTACTTC

D: -
size: few
J: TRBJ1-5
V: TRBV27
length: 14
CDR3: CASSPGPGNQPQHF
DNA: TGTGCCAGCAGTCCAGGGCCAGGGAATCAGCCCCAGCATTTT

D: -
size: few
J: TRBJ2-1
V: TRBV20-1
length: 13
CDR3: CGARQMAYNEQFF
DNA: TGCGGAGCCAGACAGATGGCCTACAATGAGCAGTTCTTC

D: -
size: few
J: TRBJ1-4
V: TRBV10-3
length: 14
CDR3: CAIREGATNEKLFF
DNA: TGTGCCATCAGGGAGGGTGCAACTAATGAAAAACTGTTTTTT

D: -
size: -
J: TRBJ1-2
V: TRBV14
length: 15
CDR3: CASSQRDVANYGYTF
DNA: TGTGCCAGCAGCCAACGCGACGTAGCTAACTATGGCTACACCTTC

D: -
size: many
J: TRBJ2-5
V: TRBV14
length: 13
CDR3: CASSQAGLETQYF
DNA: TGTGCCAGCAGCCAAGCCGGGTTGGAGACCCAGTACTTC

D: TRBD2
size: -
J: TRBJ2-7
V: TRBV10-2
length: 16
CDR3: CASTRLAGQSSYEQYF
DNA: TGCGCCAGCACCCGCCTAGCGGGGCAATCCTCCTACGAGCAGTACTTC

D: -
size: -
J: TRBJ1-6
V: TRBV6-5
length: 17
CDR3: CASSYGGAGSKNSPLHF
DNA: TGTGCCAGCAGTTATGGGGGGGCAGGCTCGAAGAATTCACCCCTCCACTTT

D: -
size: -
J: TRBJ2-6
V: TRBV3-1
length: 16
CDR3: CASSNTPDSGANVLTF
DNA: TGTGCCAGCAGCAATACACCGGACTCTGGGGCCAACGTCCTGACTTTC

D: -
size: -
J: TRBJ1-1
V: TRBV25-1
length: 14
CDR3: CASSEFSREQEAFF
DNA: TGTGCCAGCAGTGAATTTTCAAGGGAACAGGAAGCTTTCTTT

D: -
size: -
J: TRBJ2-3
V: TRBV7-2
length: 15
CDR3: CASSTGTQSTDTQYF
DNA: TGTGCCAGCAGCACCGGGACACAGAGCACAGATACGCAGTATTTT

D: TRBD1
size: few
J: TRBJ2-3
V: TRBV5-1
length: 13
CDR3: CASSSTGQGAQYF
DNA: TGCGCCAGCAGCTCCACGGGACAGGGGGCGCAGTATTTT

D: TRBD2
size: few
J: TRBJ2-1
V: TRBV4-2
length: 23
CDR3: CASSQGPTRTSGGAVLLGNEQFF
DNA: TGTGCCAGCAGCCAAGGGCCAACCAGAACTAGCGGGGGGGCCGTTTTGTTAGGGAATGAGCAGTTCTTC

D: TRBD1
size: few
J: TRBJ2-1
V: TRBV6-5
length: 16
CDR3: CASSFDRGLPYNEQFF
DNA: TGTGCCAGCAGTTTCGACAGGGGTCTACCCTACAATGAGCAGTTCTTC

D: -
size: -
J: TRBJ2-3
V: TRBV7-9
length: 11
CDR3: CASTPSGTQYF
DNA: TGTGCCAGCACCCCCTCCGGTACGCAGTATTTT

D: -
size: -
J: TRBJ1-2
V: TRBV15
length: 15
CDR3: CATSNGQGSIYGYTF
DNA: TGTGCCACCAGTAACGGCCAGGGGAGCATCTATGGCTACACCTTC

D: -
size: -
J: TRBJ1-2
V: TRBV6-5
length: 13
CDR3: CASRRQRGDGYTF
DNA: TGTGCCAGCAGAAGACAAAGGGGCGATGGCTACACCTTC

D: -
size: few
J: TRBJ2-7
V: TRBV12-3/TRBV12-4
length: 13
CDR3: CASTLAGASEQYF
DNA: TGTGCCAGCACCCTAGCTGGGGCCAGCGAGCAGTACTTC